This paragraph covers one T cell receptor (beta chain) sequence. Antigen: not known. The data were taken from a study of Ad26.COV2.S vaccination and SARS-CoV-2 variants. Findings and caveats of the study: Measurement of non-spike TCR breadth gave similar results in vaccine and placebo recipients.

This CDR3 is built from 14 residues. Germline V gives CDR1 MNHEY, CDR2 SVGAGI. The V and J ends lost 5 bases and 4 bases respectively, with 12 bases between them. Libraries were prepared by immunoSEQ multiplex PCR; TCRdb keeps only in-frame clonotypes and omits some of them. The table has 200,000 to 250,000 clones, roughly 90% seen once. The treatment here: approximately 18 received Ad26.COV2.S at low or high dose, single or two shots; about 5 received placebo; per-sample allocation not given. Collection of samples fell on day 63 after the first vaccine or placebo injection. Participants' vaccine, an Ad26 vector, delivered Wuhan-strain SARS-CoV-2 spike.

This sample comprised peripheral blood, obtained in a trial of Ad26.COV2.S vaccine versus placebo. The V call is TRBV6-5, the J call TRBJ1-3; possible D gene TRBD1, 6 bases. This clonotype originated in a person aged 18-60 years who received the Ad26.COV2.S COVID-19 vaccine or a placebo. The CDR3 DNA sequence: TGTGCCAGCAGTCTGACAGGCGGCGGAAACACCATATATTTT. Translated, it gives CASSLTGGGNTIYF.